Presented here are 3 T cell receptor beta chains from one specimen sequenced in a study of T cells after yellow fever vaccination. TCRdb passed the 5' RACE reads through MiXCR, listing each CDR3 protein once. The profile shows 500,000 to 650,000 distinct CDR3 sequences, about a sixth of them singletons. The sequencing used PBMCs, collected 5 days after the first yellow fever vaccination. The source of these receptors is a man aged 18 to 30 who received the YFV17D yellow fever vaccine.

The chain is built from TRBV28 and TRBJ2-7; D is ambiguous. In germline, CDR1 is MDHEN, CDR2 SYDVKM. CDR3 size: 11 residues. V dropped 6 bases and J dropped 2 bases, with 5 bases sitting between them. CDR3 DNA sequence: TGTGCCAGCAGCACCCCCTACGAGCAGTACGTC. Protein sequence: CASSTPYEQYV.

This clonotype was counted ten times or more. The chain combines TRBV7-3 with TRBJ2-3, with D tentatively TRBD1 or TRBD2 (5 bases each). The length of the CDR3 is 14 residues. V shed 2 bases and J shed 1 base, with 7 bases lying between them. Per germline, CDR1 SGHTA and CDR2 FQGTGA. The CDR3 region is CASSLEGRTDTQYF. For the CDR3, the DNA is TGTGCCAGCAGCTTAGAGGGGCGCACAGATACGCAGTATTTT.

The V gene is TRBV7-2, the J gene TRBJ1-2, with D hard to call. Trimming left V 0 bases short and J 4 bases short, with 9 bases between. Germline V gene data show CDR1 as SGHTA and CDR2 as FQGNSA. This CDR3 has 14 residues. In nucleotides, the CDR3 is TGTGCCAGCAGCTTAGCGGAGGTGATCTATGGCTACACCTTC. Its translation: CASSLAEVIYGYTF.